This TCR beta chain was found in a study of control samples from healthy donors and cancer patients. The V gene's germline CDR1 is SGDLS and CDR2 YYNGEE. Deletions cut 4 bases from V and 3 bases from J, with 13 bases between. The CDR3 spans 14 residues. Using immunoSEQ multiplex PCR, the repertoire was profiled, and TCRdb retains in-frame clones only, with some absent. The sample yields 52,000 or so clones, approximately 94% seen once. The chain uses TRBV9 and TRBJ1-1; D ambiguous. The sample taken for sequencing was blood. This receptor was obtained from a man aged 25 to 40 in good health. The chain's CDR3 is CASSPGREDTEAFF. The CDR3 bases are TGTGCCAGCAGCCCGGGGAGGGAGGACACTGAAGCTTTCTTT.